This record covers a single TCR beta chain. The antigen is unknown. The table came from immunoSEQ multiplex PCR; TCRdb's copy has only in-frame clones and leaves some out. The sample consists of about 2.4 million clones, approximately 90% of them appearing once. The sample is drawn from a study of shared clonotypes between healthy human individuals. Across the study: Each donor had three CD4 naive, three CD4 memory, two CD8 naive and one CD8 memory plate.

Study-wide results and caveats: Sampling used blood alone; tissue repertoires probably differ.

Sequenced sample: naive CD4+ T cells sorted from blood. Subset given: CD45RA+ positively selected. This clonotype was obtained from a man between 18 and 35 years old in good health.

The CDR3 reads CASSPPRREIYEQYF. DNA of the CDR3: TGTGCCAGCAGCCCCCCTCGCAGGGAGATCTACGAGCAGTACTTC. This chain connects TRBV6-6 to TRBJ2-7; D may correspond to TRBD1 or TRBD2 (5 bases each). CDR1 and CDR2 from the germline V gene are MNHNY and SVGAGI (reference sequence). The V gene lost 6 bases and the J gene lost 3 bases, with 18 bases spanning the gap. The CDR3 covers 15 residues.